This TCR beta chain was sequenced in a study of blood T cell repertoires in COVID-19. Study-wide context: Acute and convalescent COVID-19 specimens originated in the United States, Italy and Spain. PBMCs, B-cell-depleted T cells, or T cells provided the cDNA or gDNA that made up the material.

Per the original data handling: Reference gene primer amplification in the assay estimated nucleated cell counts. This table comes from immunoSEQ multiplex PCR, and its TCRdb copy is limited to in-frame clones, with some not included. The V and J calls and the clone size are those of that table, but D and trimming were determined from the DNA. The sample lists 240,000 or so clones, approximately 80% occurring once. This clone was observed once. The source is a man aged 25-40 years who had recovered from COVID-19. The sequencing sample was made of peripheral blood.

This CDR3 reads CASSFGQGGEKLFF. The CDR3 bases are TGCGCCAGCAGCTTCGGGCAGGGAGGTGAAAAACTGTTTTTT. V usage is TRBV5-1 and J usage is TRBJ1-4, with D possibly TRBD1 on 5 matching bases. CDR3 length: 14 amino acids. V was trimmed by 2 bases and J by 7 bases, leaving 12 bases between them. Germline V lookup: CDR1 SGHRS, CDR2 YFSETQ.